Presented here are 29 T cell receptor beta chains from one specimen sequenced in a study of cytomegalovirus exposure and HLA in healthy donors. The PCR made use of 60 Vbeta and 13 Jbeta primers. Method: immunoSEQ multiplex PCR; TCRdb's copy keeps in-frame clones and lacks some. The table shows 210,000 or so clones, with roughly 80% occurring only once. Sequenced: PBMCs. All receptors come from a girl aged 2 to 10 in good health and CMV-seronegative.

The rearrangement links TRBV6-6 to TRBJ1-1; 8 nucleotides line up with TRBD1. This CDR3 has 15 amino acids. Trimming took 2 bases from V and 4 from J; bases not matched to a gene: 6. Germline V lookup: CDR1 MNHNY, CDR2 SVGAGI (reference sequence). The CDR3 protein is CASSYQDREGTEAFF. CDR3 bases: TGTGCCAGCAGTTACCAGGACAGGGAGGGCACTGAAGCTTTCTTT.

V gene TRBV4-1 combines with J gene TRBJ2-3; TRBD2 matches at 15 bases. Germline CDR1 and CDR2: MGHRA and YSYEKL. With V trimmed by 1 base and J by 5 bases, 13 bases remained unmatched. The CDR3 consists of 20 residues. The CDR3, as DNA: TGCGCCAGCAGCCAAGTAGGACTAGCGGGAGGGATAGGTGTTCGAGATACGCAGTATTTT. Translated: CASSQVGLAGGIGVRDTQYF.

DNA of the CDR3: TGTGCCAGCAGTGAGCAAGGGGCCGGCGGGGAGCTGTTTTTT. Translation: CASSEQGAGGELFF. This rearrangement joins TRBV27 to TRBJ2-2, with D possibly matching TRBD1 (5 bases). Germline V CDR1 and CDR2: MNHEY, SMNVEV (reference sequence). V was trimmed by 5 bases and J by 7 bases, leaving 14 bases between them. The CDR3 has 14 residues.

In this sample, this clone turned up a few times. The DNA of the CDR3 is TGTGCCAGCAGCAGGACACCGAACACCGGGGAGCTGTTTTTT. It yields the protein CASSRTPNTGELFF. J is TRBJ2-2 and V is TRBV7-9, with a possible D match to TRBD1 (5 bases). This CDR3 has 14 amino acids. The V gene's germline CDR1 is SEHNR and CDR2 FQNEAQ (reference sequence). Trimming stripped 5 bases from V and 0 bases from J, with 7 bases between.

V usage is TRBV7-2 and J usage is TRBJ2-7; the D gene is possibly TRBD2 (5 bases). V lost 1 base and J lost 2, with 15 bases in between. The CDR3 is made up of 16 amino acids. Looked up from germline, CDR1 is SGHTA and CDR2 is FQGNSA. This CDR3 reads CASSLDGWESAYEQYF. CDR3 nucleotides: TGTGCCAGCAGCTTAGACGGGTGGGAGTCCGCCTACGAGCAGTACTTC.

This chain connects TRBV2 to TRBJ1-4; TRBD1 is a possible D gene (6 bases). V dropped 8 bases and J dropped 10 bases, with 20 bases sitting between them. This CDR3 contains 14 residues. Germline-derived CDR1 and CDR2 are SNHLY and FYNNEI. The CDR3 DNA reads TGTGCCAGCGGCCCGGGCAGGGGAGAAGGAAAACTGTTTTTT. This sequence encodes CASGPGRGEGKLFF.

The genes are TRBV5-1 and TRBJ1-1; no clear D. Per the germline V gene, CDR1 is SGHRS and CDR2 is YFSETQ. V was pared by 0 bases and J by 3 bases, with 6 bases between. The CDR3 extends over 13 amino acids. The CDR3: CASSLDGYTEAFF. As DNA, the CDR3 is TGCGCCAGCAGCTTGGACGGGTACACTGAAGCTTTCTTT.

The chain recombines TRBV7-9 with TRBJ1-2; 8 bases agree with TRBD1. Germline CDR1 and CDR2: SEHNR and FQNEAQ (reference sequence). V lost 8 bases to trimming and J lost 3 bases; unmatched junction nucleotides: 11. The CDR3 has 15 residues. CDR3 region: CASGRQGSVDYGYTF. DNA of the CDR3: TGTGCCAGCGGTCGACAGGGGAGCGTGGACTATGGCTACACCTTC.

The chain employs TRBV11-3 and TRBJ2-7, with TRBD2 matching over 9 bases. The germline gives CDR1 SGHNT, CDR2 YENEEA. This CDR3 has 14 amino acids. The V segment lost 5 bases and the J segment 2 bases; nucleotides outside the gene matches: 4. The CDR3 nucleotides are TGTGCCAGCAGCCCTGGGACTAGCCCCTACGAGCAGTACTTC. It specifies CASSPGTSPYEQYF.

The rearrangement links TRBV5-1 to TRBJ2-3, with 11 bases aligning to TRBD2. The J segment lost 5 bases and the V segment lost 0 bases, leaving 5 bases of the junction unmatched. CDR3 length: 16 amino acids. Germline CDR1 SGHRS, CDR2 YFSETQ. CDR3: CASSLVLAGGIDTQYF. The CDR3 DNA sequence: TGCGCCAGCAGCTTGGTGTTAGCGGGGGGGATAGATACGCAGTATTTT.

The chain carries TRBV7-9 and TRBJ1-6; 8 nucleotides agree with TRBD1. CDR3 size: 15 residues. After removal of 1 base from V and 7 bases from J, the junction contained 3 bases not matched to a gene. Germline V gene lookup returns CDR1 SEHNR and CDR2 FQNEAQ (reference sequence). CDR3 nucleotide sequence: TGTGCCAGCAGCTTAGGTCAGGGGGCAAATTCACCCCTCCACTTT. Protein: CASSLGQGANSPLHF.

V is TRBV5-1 and J is TRBJ1-3, with 8 bases that match TRBD1. Germline trimming cut 4 bases from V and 4 bases from J; bases unmatched to any gene: 4. The CDR3 runs to 14 residues. CDR1 is SGHRS, CDR2 YFSETQ, per germline. CDR3 in DNA: TGCGCCAGCAGCCCGACAGGGGACGGAAACACCATATATTTT. This sequence encodes CASSPTGDGNTIYF.

V gene TRBV29-1 combines with J gene TRBJ2-3; the D gene is possibly TRBD2 (6 bases). The CDR3 runs to 10 residues. V was trimmed by 6 bases and J by 8 bases, leaving 9 bases between them. CDR1 and CDR2 from the germline V gene are SQVTM and ANQGSEA. In DNA, the CDR3 is TGCAGCGTGCTAGCGTTTACGCAGTATTTT. Its translation: CSVLAFTQYF.

The chain links TRBV6-5 to TRBJ2-3; D is ambiguous. Germline V lookup: CDR1 MNHEY, CDR2 SVGAGI. V lost 3 bases, J lost 2 bases, and 9 bases lay in between. There are 14 residues in the CDR3. CDR3 bases: TGTGCCAGCAGTTATACGGGTTTCACAGATACGCAGTATTTT. Amino acid sequence: CASSYTGFTDTQYF.

This sequence joins TRBV10-1 and TRBJ1-5; no definite D call. CDR1 and CDR2 (germline): WNHNN, SYGVQD (reference sequence). The germline V and J ends were trimmed by 10 bases and 6 bases, with 7 bases remaining between them. This CDR3 region has 10 residues. CDR3 in amino acids: CATSRQPQHF. CDR3 DNA sequence: TGCGCCACCTCCCGTCAGCCCCAGCATTTT.

V usage is TRBV7-9 and J usage is TRBJ1-5; TRBD1 matches at 9 bases. Germline CDR1 reads SEHNR; CDR2 reads FQNEAQ (reference sequence). The CDR3 is made up of 15 amino acids. Trimming at V came to 5 bases and at J to 7 bases, leaving 9 bases not matched to a gene. The CDR3 coding sequence is TGTGCCAGCAGCCACGGACAGGGGCCGTACCAGCCCCAGCATTTT. Protein: CASSHGQGPYQPQHF.

The chain employs TRBV5-1 and TRBJ2-3, with 11 bases matching TRBD2. Germline CDR1 reads SGHRS; CDR2 reads YFSETQ. Trimming at V came to 6 bases and at J to 4 bases, leaving 1 base not matched to a gene. The CDR3 loop spans 13 amino acids. CDR3 nucleotide sequence: TGCGCCAGCACTAGCGGGGGGCCAGATACGCAGTATTTT. The encoded protein is CASTSGGPDTQYF.

V gene TRBV6-1 combines with J gene TRBJ1-6; D is ambiguous. The CDR3 runs to 15 residues. V was cut by 3 bases and J by 5 bases, with 11 bases left in between. Germline CDR1 MNHNS, CDR2 SASEGT. CDR3 amino acids: CASSESGGNNSPLHF. In nucleotides, the CDR3 is TGTGCCAGCAGTGAGTCGGGAGGCAATAATTCACCCCTCCACTTT.

As for this clone: Additional DNA sequences in this sample encode the identical CDR3. This rearrangement joins TRBV5-1 to TRBJ1-1; D remains ambiguous. The V gene's germline CDR1 is SGHRS and CDR2 YFSETQ. With 0 bases removed from V and 2 bases from J, the gap between germline ends came to 8 bases. The CDR3 is made up of 14 amino acids. CDR3: CASSLGTANTEAFF. CDR3 sequence (DNA): TGCGCCAGCAGCTTGGGAACAGCAAACACTGAAGCTTTCTTT.

The chain recombines TRBV21-1 with TRBJ1-6; TRBD1, the table's D call, lacks a check against the DNA. TRBV21-1 is reported as a pseudogene. The CDR3 contains 15 residues. The CDR3 here is CASSGQGPYNSPLHF. In DNA form, the CDR3 reads TGTGCCAGCAGCGGCCAGGGGCCCTATAATTCACCCCTCCACTTT.

The table lists this clone with a few counts. The J gene is TRBJ1-1, the V gene TRBV6-5, with no clear D. The CDR3 sequence is 14 residues long. V was trimmed by 4 bases and J by 1 base, leaving 10 bases between them. Germline CDR1 reads MNHEY; CDR2 reads SVGAGI. The CDR3 DNA is TGTGCCAGCAGTTTACGTGGAGGGAACACTGAAGCTTTCTTT. It codes for CASSLRGGNTEAFF.

The chain couples TRBV28 to TRBJ1-5; 9 bases agree with TRBD1. V was pared by 5 bases and J by 7 bases, with 9 bases of the junction left unmatched. The germline CDR1 and CDR2 sequences are MDHEN and SYDVKM. The CDR3 loop spans 15 amino acids. The CDR3 loop is CASSPTGGASQPQHF. CDR3 sequence (DNA): TGTGCCAGCAGTCCAACAGGGGGCGCTTCCCAGCCCCAGCATTTT.

V is TRBV27 and J is TRBJ1-4; D gene ambiguous. Germline loops: CDR1 MNHEY, CDR2 SMNVEV (reference sequence). V dropped 4 bases and J dropped 8 bases, with 14 bases sitting between them. This CDR3 region has 14 residues. The CDR3 DNA sequence: TGTGCCAGCAGTTCGACCCTGGCCGGGGAAAAACTGTTTTTT. It specifies CASSSTLAGEKLFF.

The chain employs TRBV5-6 and TRBJ2-1; tentative D call: TRBD2 (7 bases). The germline V gene has CDR1 SGHDT and CDR2 YYEEEE. There are 16 residues in the CDR3. V lost 6 bases and J lost 9, with 25 bases in between. CDR3 in amino acids: CASTPPWGAGVVEQFF. In DNA form, the CDR3 reads TGTGCCAGCACACCCCCATGGGGGGCGGGAGTTGTTGAGCAGTTCTTC.

V and J are TRBV7-9 and TRBJ1-5; possible D gene TRBD1, 6 bases. From germline, CDR1 is SEHNR and CDR2 FQNEAQ (reference sequence). The CDR3 consists of 14 residues. V was pared by 9 bases and J by 6 bases, with 18 bases between. CDR3 residues: CASAGGGRGQPQHF. The CDR3 DNA reads TGTGCCAGTGCGGGCGGGGGCCGGGGTCAGCCCCAGCATTTT.

The chain combines TRBV6-1 with TRBJ2-7; 7 bases are a match to TRBD2. J gave up 4 bases and V 2 bases, and 2 bases lay outside the gene matches. Germline V gene data show CDR1 as MNHNS and CDR2 as SASEGT. This CDR3 is 13 amino acids long. DNA for the CDR3: TGTGCCAGCAGTGAACTAGCGGTATACGAGCAGTACTTC. It translates to CASSELAVYEQYF.

This sequence joins TRBV5-4 and TRBJ2-1; 8 bases fit TRBD2. Germline CDR1 is SGHNT and CDR2 is YYREEE (reference sequence). The length of the CDR3 is 15 residues. Trimming cost V 4 bases and J 3 bases; bases outside gene matches: 6. This CDR3 is CASSILSGDYNEQFF. The CDR3 bases are TGTGCCAGCAGCATCCTTAGCGGGGACTACAATGAGCAGTTCTTC. Full variable domain (outside the CDR3, taken from reference TRBV5-4 and TRBJ2-1): ETGVTQSPTHLIKTRGQQVTLRCSSQSGHNTVSWYQQALGQGPQFIFQYYREEENGRGNFPPRFSGLQFPNYSSELNVNALELDDSALYLCASSILSGDYNEQFFGPGTRLTVL.

V is TRBV7-2 and J is TRBJ2-7; tentative D call: TRBD2 (5 bases). The ends were cut back, 4 bases at V and 6 bases at J, with 10 bases in the middle. The length of the CDR3 is 12 residues. Looked up from germline, CDR1 is SGHTA and CDR2 is FQGNSA. CDR3 sequence (DNA): TGTGCCAGCAGCTCACTAGGCGGCGAGCAGTACTTC. Amino acids: CASSSLGGEQYF.

The chain carries TRBV6-1 and TRBJ1-5; 10 bases map to TRBD1. The V and J ends lost 8 bases and 7 bases, in that order; junction bases with no gene match: 8. From germline, CDR1 is MNHNS and CDR2 SASEGT. The CDR3 is 14 amino acids. This chain's CDR3 is CASWGQGWNQPQHF. The DNA of the CDR3 is TGTGCCAGCTGGGGACAGGGGTGGAACCAGCCCCAGCATTTT.